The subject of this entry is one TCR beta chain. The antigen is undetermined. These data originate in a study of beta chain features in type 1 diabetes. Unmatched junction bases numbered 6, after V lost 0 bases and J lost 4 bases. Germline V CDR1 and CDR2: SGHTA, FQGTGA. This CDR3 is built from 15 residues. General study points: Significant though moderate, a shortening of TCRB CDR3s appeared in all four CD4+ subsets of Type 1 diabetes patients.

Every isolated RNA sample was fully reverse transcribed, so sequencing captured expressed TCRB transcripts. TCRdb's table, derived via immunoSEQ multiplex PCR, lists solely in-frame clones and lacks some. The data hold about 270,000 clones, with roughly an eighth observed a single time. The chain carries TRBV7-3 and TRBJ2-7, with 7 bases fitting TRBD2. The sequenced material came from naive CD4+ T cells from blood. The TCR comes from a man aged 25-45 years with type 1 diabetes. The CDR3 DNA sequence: TGTGCCAGCAGCTTAACGGCGGGAGAGGGGTACGAGCAGTACTTC. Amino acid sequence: CASSLTAGEGYEQYF. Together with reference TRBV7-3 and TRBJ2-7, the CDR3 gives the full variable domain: GAGVSQTPSNKVTEKGKYVELRCDPISGHTALYWYRQSLGQGPEFLIYFQGTGAADDSGLPNDRFFAVRPEGSVSTLKIQRTERGDSAVYLCASSLTAGEGYEQYFGPGTRLTVT.